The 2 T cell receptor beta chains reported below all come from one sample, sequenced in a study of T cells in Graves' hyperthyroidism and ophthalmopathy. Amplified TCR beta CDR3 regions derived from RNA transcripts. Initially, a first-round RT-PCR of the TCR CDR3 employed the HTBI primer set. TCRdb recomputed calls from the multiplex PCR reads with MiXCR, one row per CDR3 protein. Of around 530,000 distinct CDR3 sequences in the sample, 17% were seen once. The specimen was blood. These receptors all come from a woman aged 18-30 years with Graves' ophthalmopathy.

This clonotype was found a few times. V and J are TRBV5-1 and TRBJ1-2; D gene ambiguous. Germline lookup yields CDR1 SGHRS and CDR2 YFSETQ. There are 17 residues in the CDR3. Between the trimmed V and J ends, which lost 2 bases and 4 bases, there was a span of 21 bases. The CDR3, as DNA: TGCGCCAGCAGCTTTAACGCAGCGATACCAGGAAGCTATGGCTACACCTTC. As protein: CASSFNAAIPGSYGYTF. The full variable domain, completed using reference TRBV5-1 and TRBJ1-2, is KAGVTQTPRYLIKTRGQQVTLSCSPISGHRSVSWYQQTPGQGLQFLFEYFSETQRNKGNFPGRFSGRQFSNSRSEMNVSTLELGDSALYLCASSFNAAIPGSYGYTFGSGTRLTVV.

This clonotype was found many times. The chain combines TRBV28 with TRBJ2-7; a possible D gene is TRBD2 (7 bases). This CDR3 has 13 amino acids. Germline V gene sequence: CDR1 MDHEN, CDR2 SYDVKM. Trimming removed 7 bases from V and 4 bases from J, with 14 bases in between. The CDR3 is CASKRGGGYEQYF. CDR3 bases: TGTGCCAGCAAGAGGGGGGGGGGATACGAGCAGTACTTC.